These T cell receptor beta chains were read from a single sample in a study of tumor-infiltrating lymphocytes in localized non-small cell lung cancer. Method: immunoSEQ multiplex PCR; TCRdb's copy keeps in-frame clones and lacks some. The table lists about 24,000 clones, around 62% of them singletons. Sequenced: lung tumor tissue. Receptors were obtained from a human donor with non-small cell lung cancer. CDR3s include the opening cysteine and the closing phenylalanine or tryptophan.

V | CDR3
TRBV5-4 | CASSLDNFGDTQYF
TRBV30 | CAWGSSGGNIQYF
TRBV5-8 | CASSLYRGWDGYTF
TRBV10-3 | CAIRGRATSYEQYF
TRBV5-1 | CASSLGQSNEKLFF
TRBV14 | CASSQPQGLNTGELFF
TRBV25-1 | CASSDGMGWPTEAFF
TRBV5-6 | CASSRGLATSEGGNIQYF
TRBV5-6 | CASSFFTGGPDQPQHF
TRBV18 | CASSPGRQETQYF
TRBV10-1 | CASSELRGSTEAFF
TRBV6-1 | CASSEGWGKSEKLFF
TRBV5-3 | CARSLGHTGRSYGYTF
TRBV15 | CATSRAGRQDHNYGYTF
TRBV5-1 | CASSLGQGRPYGYTF
TRBV4-2 | CASSLAPGYQPQHF
TRBV7-9 | CASSPYRGAANNEQFF
TRBV4-1 | CASSQVATGQNYGYTF
TRBV29-1 | CSVELAGAKQYF
TRBV10-3 | CAISERGTSYNEQFF
TRBV13 | CASSLPGYKNIQYF
TRBV7-9 | CASSLDPGSDTGELFF
TRBV5-8 | CASSGRLAGGETQYF
TRBV18 | CASSPYGSYEQYF
TRBV27 | CASSRPGQTYNEQFF
TRBV6-1 | CASSEQGLGGDTQYF
TRBV4-1 | CASSQDPGLLEAFF
TRBV29-1 | CSAGEYRGIRGRAFF
TRBV5-4 | CASSGQGPGEQYF
TRBV19 | CASSIKGTSDQPQHF
TRBV2 | CASSGPAGEEQFF
TRBV9 | CASSVGWGEHGYTF
TRBV6-1 | CASSAVVYYEAFF